This T cell receptor (beta chain) emerged from a study of blood T cell repertoires in COVID-19 (dated by TCRdb to the early 2020s). Concerning the study at large: Samples covering the acute and convalescent phases of COVID-19 were provided by collaborators in the United States, Italy and Spain. Deeply sampled blood TCRbeta repertoires from subjects exposed to, actively infected with, or recovered from COVID-19 were included in the dataset. Where available, HLA class I and class II types were obtained from metadata supplied by the sample provider rather than from assay-based typing. The samples were drawn from two sources: the first 160 participants of the ongoing ImmuneRACE study, and 1,000 to 1,500 subjects contributed by 6 global collaborators. The repertoires were released in a freely available public database meant as a resource for research on the immune response to SARS-CoV-2. The sample metadata nearly always contained a de-identified subject ID, COVID-19 status, age in years and sex. The material from the prospective study consisted of cDNA or gDNA derived from T cells, B-cell-depleted T cells, or PBMCs. What the work shows at the level of the full study, not this receptor alone: The quantity of clinical and demographic metadata differed by source and by participant and was supplied without curation.

TCRbeta CDR3 regions were amplified from genomic DNA using the immunoSEQ Assay, a bias-controlled multiplex PCR. Under the source paper's analysis protocol: Nucleated cell counts per sample were estimated from amplification of reference gene primers within the assay. Sequence reads were collapsed and filtered to measure the absolute abundance of every unique TCRbeta CDR3 rearrangement. For each sample, productive Simpson clonality was calculated as the square root of Simpson's diversity index across productive rearrangements. What TCRdb holds here is the immuneACCESS table cut down to in-frame rearrangements. Part of the clones is not present; checked against another copy, under half of the missing clones reflect an unresolved V gene, and the others are unexplained. That table supplies the V and J calls and clone size; D and trimming were determined from the DNA. For this sample there are around 40,000 clones; about 91% appear just once. 4.5% to 7% of the sample rests with the top ten.

Comments on this clone: Its antigen remains unidentified. Per-nucleotide qualities are absent, and no much larger clonotype sits a single base away. Other DNA sequences within the sample encode an identical CDR3.

From its cysteine to its phenylalanine, the CDR3 spans 16 amino acids. Of the read, only the CDR3 DNA is kept; its 48 bases are in frame from base 1. Looking up the germline V gene yields CDR1 SGHTA and CDR2 FQGNSA. Compared with germline, V lacks 5 bases and J lacks 4 bases; bases without a gene match: 13. Whole blood was collected in K2EDTA tubes by collaborating institutions according to the institutions' own protocols. For TCRbeta analysis, collaborators shipped samples as frozen whole blood, isolated PBMCs, or DNA extracted from either of those sample types. The receptor chain draws on TRBV7-2 and TRBJ1-2, and 7 bases in between align with TRBD1. The sample taken for sequencing was peripheral blood. The TCR was taken from a woman of 80 years or more with acute or convalescent COVID-19. This receptor carries the CDR3 CASSPRTGNPGYGYTF. Here is the DNA: TGTGCCAGCAGCCCTAGGACAGGCAACCCTGGCTATGGCTACACCTTC.